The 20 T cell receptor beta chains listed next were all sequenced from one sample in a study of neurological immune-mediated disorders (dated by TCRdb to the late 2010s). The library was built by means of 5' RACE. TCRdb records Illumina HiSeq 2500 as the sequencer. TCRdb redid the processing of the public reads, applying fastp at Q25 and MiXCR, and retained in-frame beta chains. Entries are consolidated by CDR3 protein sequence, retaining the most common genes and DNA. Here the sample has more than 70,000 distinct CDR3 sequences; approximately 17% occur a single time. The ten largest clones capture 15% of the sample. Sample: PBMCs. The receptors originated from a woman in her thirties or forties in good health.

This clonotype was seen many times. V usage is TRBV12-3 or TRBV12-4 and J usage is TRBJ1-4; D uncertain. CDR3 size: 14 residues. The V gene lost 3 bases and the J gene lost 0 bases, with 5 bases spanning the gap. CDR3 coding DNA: TGTGCCAGCAGTTTCTATTCAACTAATGAAAAACTGTTTTTT. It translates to CASSFYSTNEKLFF.

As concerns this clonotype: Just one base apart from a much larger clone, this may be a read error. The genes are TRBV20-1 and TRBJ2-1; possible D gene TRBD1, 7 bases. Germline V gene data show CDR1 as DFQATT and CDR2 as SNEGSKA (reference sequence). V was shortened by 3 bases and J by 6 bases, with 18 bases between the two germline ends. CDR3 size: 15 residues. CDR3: CSASFSRGAGNEQFF. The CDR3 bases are TGCAGTGCTAGTTTTAGCAGGGGGGCAGGCAATGAGCAGTTCTTC.

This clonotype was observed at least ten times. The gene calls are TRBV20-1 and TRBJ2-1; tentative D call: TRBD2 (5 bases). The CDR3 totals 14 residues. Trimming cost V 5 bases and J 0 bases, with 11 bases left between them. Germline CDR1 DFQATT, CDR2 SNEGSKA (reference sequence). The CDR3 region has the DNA TGCAGTGCTCCTATACTAGGCTCCTACAATGAGCAGTTCTTC. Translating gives CSAPILGSYNEQFF.

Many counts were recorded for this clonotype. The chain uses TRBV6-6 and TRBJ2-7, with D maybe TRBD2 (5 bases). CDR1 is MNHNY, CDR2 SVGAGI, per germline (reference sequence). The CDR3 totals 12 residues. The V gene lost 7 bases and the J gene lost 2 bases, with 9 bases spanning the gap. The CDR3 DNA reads TGTGCCAGCAAGGCGGGTCCCTACGAGCAGTACTTC. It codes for CASKAGPYEQYF.

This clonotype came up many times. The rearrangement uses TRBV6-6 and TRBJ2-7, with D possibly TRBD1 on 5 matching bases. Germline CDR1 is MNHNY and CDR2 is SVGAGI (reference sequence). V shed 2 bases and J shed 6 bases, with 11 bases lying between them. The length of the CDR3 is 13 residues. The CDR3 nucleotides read TGTGCCAGCAGTTACGCGGACACATCCGAGCAGTACGTC. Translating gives CASSYADTSEQYV.

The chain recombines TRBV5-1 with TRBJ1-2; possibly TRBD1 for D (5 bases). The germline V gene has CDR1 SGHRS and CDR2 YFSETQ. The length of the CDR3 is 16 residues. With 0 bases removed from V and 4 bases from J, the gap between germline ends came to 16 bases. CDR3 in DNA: TGCGCCAGCAGCTTGGCCTTAACGGGGGATGGCTATGGCTACACCTTC. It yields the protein CASSLALTGDGYGYTF.

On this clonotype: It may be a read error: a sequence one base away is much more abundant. The CDR3 region has the DNA TGTGCCAGCAGCTTATCGGGGTATGAGCAGTACTTC. This gives the protein CASSLSGYEQYF. V and J are TRBV7-8 and TRBJ2-7; possible D gene TRBD2, 5 bases. V was shortened by 2 bases and J by 7 bases, with 9 bases between the two germline ends. CDR3 size: 12 residues. Per germline, CDR1 SGHVS and CDR2 FQNEAQ.

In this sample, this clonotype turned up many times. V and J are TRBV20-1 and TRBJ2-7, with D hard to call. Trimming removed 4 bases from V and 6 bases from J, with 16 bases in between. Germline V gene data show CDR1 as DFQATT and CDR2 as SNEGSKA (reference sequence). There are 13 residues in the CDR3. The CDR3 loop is CSAIRTAPGEQYF. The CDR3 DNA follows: TGCAGTGCTATCAGGACCGCCCCTGGCGAGCAGTACTTC.

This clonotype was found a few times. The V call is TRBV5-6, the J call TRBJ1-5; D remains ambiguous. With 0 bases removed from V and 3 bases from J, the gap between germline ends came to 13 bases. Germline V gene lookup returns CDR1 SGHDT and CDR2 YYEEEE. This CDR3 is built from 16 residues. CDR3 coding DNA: TGTGCCAGCAGCTTGGCTGGTAGGGCAAACAATCAGCCCCAGCATTTT. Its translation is CASSLAGRANNQPQHF. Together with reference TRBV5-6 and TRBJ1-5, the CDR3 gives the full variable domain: DAGVTQSPTHLIKTRGQQVTLRCSPKSGHDTVSWYQQALGQGPQFIFQYYEEEERQRGNFPDRFSGHQFPNYSSELNVNALLLGDSALYLCASSLAGRANNQPQHFGDGTRLSIL.

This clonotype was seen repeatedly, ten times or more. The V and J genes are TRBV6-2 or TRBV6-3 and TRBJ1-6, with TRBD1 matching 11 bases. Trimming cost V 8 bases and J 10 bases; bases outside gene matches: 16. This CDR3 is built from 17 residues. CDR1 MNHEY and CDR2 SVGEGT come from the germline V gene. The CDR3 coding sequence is TGTGCCAGCCGCACCGGACAGGGGGCCCTAAGAAGATCACCCCTCCACTTT. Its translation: CASRTGQGALRRSPLHF.

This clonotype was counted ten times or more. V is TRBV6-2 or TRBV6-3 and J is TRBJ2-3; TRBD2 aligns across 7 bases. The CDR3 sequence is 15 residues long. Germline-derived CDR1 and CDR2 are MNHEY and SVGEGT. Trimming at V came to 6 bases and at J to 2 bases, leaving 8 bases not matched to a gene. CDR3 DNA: TGTGCCAGCAGCCCCCTAGCGGAACTCACAGATACGCAGTATTTT. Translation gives CASSPLAELTDTQYF.

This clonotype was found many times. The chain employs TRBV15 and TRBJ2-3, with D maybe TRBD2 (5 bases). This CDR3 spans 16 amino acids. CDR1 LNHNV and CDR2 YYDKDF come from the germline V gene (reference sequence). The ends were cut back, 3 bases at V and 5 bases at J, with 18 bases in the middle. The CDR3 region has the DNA TGTGCCACCAGCAGGGACGGGGTCAATTTGAGAGATACGCAGTATTTT. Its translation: CATSRDGVNLRDTQYF.

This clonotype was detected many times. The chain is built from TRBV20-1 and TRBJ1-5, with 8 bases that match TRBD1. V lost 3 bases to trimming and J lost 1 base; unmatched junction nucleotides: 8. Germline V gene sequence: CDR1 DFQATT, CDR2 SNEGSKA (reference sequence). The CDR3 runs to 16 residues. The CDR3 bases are TGCAGTGCTAGCCGGCAGGGGGCTCGGAGCAATCAGCCCCAGCATTTT. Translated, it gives CSASRQGARSNQPQHF.

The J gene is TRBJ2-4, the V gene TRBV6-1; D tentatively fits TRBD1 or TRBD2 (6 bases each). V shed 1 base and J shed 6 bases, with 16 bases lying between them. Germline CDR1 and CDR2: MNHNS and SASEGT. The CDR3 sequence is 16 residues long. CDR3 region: CASSEGGGQRGNIQYF. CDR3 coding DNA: TGTGCCAGCAGTGAAGGAGGGGGGCAACGGGGAAACATTCAGTACTTC.

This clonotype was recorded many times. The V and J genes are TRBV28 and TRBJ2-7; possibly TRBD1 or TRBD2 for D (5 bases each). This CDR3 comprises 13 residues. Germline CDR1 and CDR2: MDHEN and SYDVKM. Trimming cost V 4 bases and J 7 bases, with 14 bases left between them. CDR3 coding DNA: TGTGCCAGCAGTTCTTTCACCGGGACGGAGCAGTACGTC. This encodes CASSSFTGTEQYV.

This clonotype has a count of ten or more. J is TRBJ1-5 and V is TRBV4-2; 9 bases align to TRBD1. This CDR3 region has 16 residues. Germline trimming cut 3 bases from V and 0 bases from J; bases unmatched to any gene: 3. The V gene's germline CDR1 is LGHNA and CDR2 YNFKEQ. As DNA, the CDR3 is TGTGCCAGCAGCCAGTCGACAGGGGGTAGCAATCAGCCCCAGCATTTT. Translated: CASSQSTGGSNQPQHF.

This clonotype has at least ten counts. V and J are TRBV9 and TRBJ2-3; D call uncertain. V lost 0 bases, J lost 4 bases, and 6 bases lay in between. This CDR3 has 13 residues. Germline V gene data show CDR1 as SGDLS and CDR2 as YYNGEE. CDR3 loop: CASSVVRSDTQYF. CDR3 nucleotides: TGTGCCAGCAGCGTAGTCAGATCAGATACGCAGTATTTT.

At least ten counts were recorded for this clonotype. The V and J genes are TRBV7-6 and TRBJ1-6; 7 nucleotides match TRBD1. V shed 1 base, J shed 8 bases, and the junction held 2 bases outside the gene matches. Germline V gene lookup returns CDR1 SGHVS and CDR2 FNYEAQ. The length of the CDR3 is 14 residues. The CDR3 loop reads CASSLGQGDSPLHF. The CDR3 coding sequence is TGTGCCAGCAGCTTAGGCCAGGGGGATTCACCCCTCCACTTT.

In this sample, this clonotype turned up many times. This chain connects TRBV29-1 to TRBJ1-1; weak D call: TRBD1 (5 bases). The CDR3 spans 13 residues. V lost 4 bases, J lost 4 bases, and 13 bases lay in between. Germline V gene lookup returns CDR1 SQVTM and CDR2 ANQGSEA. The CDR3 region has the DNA TGCAGCGTTGTAACAGGTTGGGGCACTGAAGCTTTCTTT. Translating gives CSVVTGWGTEAFF.

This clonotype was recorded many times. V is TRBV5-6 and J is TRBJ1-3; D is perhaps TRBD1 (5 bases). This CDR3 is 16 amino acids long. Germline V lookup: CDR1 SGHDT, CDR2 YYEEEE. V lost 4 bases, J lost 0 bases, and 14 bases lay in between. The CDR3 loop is CASSGDAGASGNTIYF. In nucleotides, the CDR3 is TGTGCCAGCAGCGGGGACGCCGGGGCCTCTGGAAACACCATATATTTT.